Listed here are 8 T cell receptor beta chains from one sample, sequenced in a study of Ad26.COV2.S vaccination and SARS-CoV-2 variants. Sequencing was performed with immunoSEQ multiplex PCR; in TCRdb, only in-frame clones are kept and a portion is missing. The sample lists some 250,000 clones, 88% occurring once. Treatment noted: some 20 received Ad26.COV2.S at low or high dose, single or two shots; several received placebo; per-sample allocation not given. Day 63 after the first injection of vaccine or placebo was the sampling time. The sample here was peripheral blood, taken in a trial of Ad26.COV2.S vaccine versus placebo. These receptors all come from a person between 18 and 65 years old who received the Ad26.COV2.S COVID-19 vaccine or a placebo.

The chain has TRBV15 and TRBJ1-5, with D possibly being TRBD1 (6 bases). The germline V and J ends were trimmed by 9 bases and 3 bases, with 18 bases remaining between them. The CDR3 runs 15 residues. CDR1 is LNHNV, CDR2 YYDKDF, per germline (reference sequence). The CDR3 sequence: CATGEGHSINQPQHF. The CDR3 bases are TGTGCCACTGGCGAGGGACACTCTATCAATCAGCCCCAGCATTTT.

This chain joins TRBV4-3 and TRBJ1-1; D not resolved. V was cut by 1 base and J by 0 bases, with 12 bases left in between. CDR1 is LGHNA, CDR2 YSLEER, per germline. This CDR3 has 16 amino acids. DNA for the CDR3: TGCGCCAGCAGCCAAGTTACCGGAGGGATGAACACTGAAGCTTTCTTT. It translates to CASSQVTGGMNTEAFF.

This clone was seen once. The gene calls are TRBV9 and TRBJ2-1; TRBD1 aligns across 9 bases. After removal of 0 bases from V and 7 bases from J, the junction contained 2 bases not matched to a gene. The CDR3 consists of 14 residues. CDR1 and CDR2 (germline): SGDLS, YYNGEE. CDR3: CASSVGQGENEQFF. CDR3 in DNA: TGTGCCAGCAGCGTAGGACAGGGGGAAAATGAGCAGTTCTTC.

This rearrangement joins TRBV5-1 to TRBJ1-4; 7 nucleotides align to TRBD1. The CDR3 runs 15 residues. The V and J ends lost 2 bases and 2 bases, in that order; junction bases with no gene match: 3. Germline CDR1 and CDR2: SGHRS and YFSETQ. This CDR3 is CASSFVGGTNEKLFF. DNA of the CDR3: TGCGCCAGCAGCTTTGTAGGGGGCACTAATGAAAAACTGTTTTTT.

The rearrangement joins TRBV29-1 to TRBJ1-2; D unresolved. Trimming removed 0 bases from V and 2 bases from J, with 4 bases in between. The CDR3 has 12 residues. Germline V lookup: CDR1 SQVTM, CDR2 ANQGSEA. CDR3 protein: CSVEDRNYGYTF. The CDR3 bases are TGCAGCGTTGAAGACAGGAACTATGGCTACACCTTC.

This clone was seen a single time. This chain connects TRBV19 to TRBJ2-6; no clear D gene. The CDR3 loop spans 13 amino acids. Trimming stripped 3 bases from V and 2 bases from J, with 2 bases between. Germline assignment: CDR1 LNHDA and CDR2 SQIVND (reference sequence). The CDR3 loop reads CASSITGANVLTF. The CDR3 coding sequence is TGTGCCAGTAGTATCACTGGGGCCAACGTCCTGACTTTC.

At least ten counts were recorded for this clone. This sequence joins TRBV18 and TRBJ2-7, with a tentative D call TRBD1 (5 bases). The germline V gene has CDR1 KGHSH and CDR2 LQKENI. Trimming left V 4 bases short and J 5 bases short, with 9 bases between. There are 12 residues in the CDR3. The chain's CDR3 is CASSQGYDEQYF. The CDR3 DNA reads as TGTGCCAGCTCACAGGGGTATGACGAGCAGTACTTC.

The rearrangement uses TRBV28 and TRBJ1-5, with 7 bases lining up with TRBD1. The ends lost 6 bases at V and 4 bases at J; junction bases unmatched: 12. This CDR3 is built from 16 residues. CDR1 is MDHEN, CDR2 SYDVKM, per germline. The CDR3 region is CASRPFRTGPNQPQHF. The CDR3 DNA sequence: TGTGCCAGCAGGCCCTTCCGGACAGGTCCAAATCAGCCCCAGCATTTT.